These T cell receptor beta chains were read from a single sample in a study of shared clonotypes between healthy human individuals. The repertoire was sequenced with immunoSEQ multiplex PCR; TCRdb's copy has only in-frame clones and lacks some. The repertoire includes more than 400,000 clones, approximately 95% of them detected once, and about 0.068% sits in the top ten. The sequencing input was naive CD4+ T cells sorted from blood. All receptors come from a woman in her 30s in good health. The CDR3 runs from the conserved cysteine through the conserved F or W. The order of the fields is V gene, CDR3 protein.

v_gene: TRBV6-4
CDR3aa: CASSDPASGSRYEQFF

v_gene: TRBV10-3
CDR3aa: CAISETSGRAVTQYF

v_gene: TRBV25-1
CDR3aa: CASSDTERRSLSQETQYF

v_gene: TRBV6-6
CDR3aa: CASSTRDRSSEQFF

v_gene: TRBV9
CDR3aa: CASSVVGQGSNEQFF

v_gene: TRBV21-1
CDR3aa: CASSKGESGTSGSYEQYF

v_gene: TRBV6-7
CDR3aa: CASSSESGELFF

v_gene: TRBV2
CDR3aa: CASSEDRLYEQYF

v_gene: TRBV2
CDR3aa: CASNPGQGSSGSGNTIYF

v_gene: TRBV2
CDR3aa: CASSEGGGNIQYF

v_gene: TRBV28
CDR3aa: CASSPNFLGGEGRGTQYF

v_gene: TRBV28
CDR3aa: CASSPRVAGSYEQYF

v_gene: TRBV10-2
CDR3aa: CASSGQLGQRSYNEQFF

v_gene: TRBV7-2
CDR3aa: CASSLAGDYEQYF

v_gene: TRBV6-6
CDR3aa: CASTSTGGSPNEKLFF

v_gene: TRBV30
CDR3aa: CAWRELRVGEQYF

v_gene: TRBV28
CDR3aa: CASSLGRASFPTEAFF

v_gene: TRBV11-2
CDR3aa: CASSLDRTNLEQYF

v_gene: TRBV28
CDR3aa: CASSLRVPAYEQYF

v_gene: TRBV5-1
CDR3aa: CASSLAGPNTGELFF

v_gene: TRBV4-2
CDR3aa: CASSQAMGTGNNEQFF

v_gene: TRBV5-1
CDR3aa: CASSLDSPGSGNTIYF

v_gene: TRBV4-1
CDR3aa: CASSQGEIETQYF

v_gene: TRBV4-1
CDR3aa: CASSQVAWVKQPQHF

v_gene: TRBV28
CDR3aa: CASSTLEAGATNEQFF

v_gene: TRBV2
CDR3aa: CASSEGAGEGF

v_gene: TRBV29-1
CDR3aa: CSVSDGSTNQPQHF

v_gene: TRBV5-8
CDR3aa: CASSLGQGLNTIYF

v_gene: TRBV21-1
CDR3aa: CASSKGLAVNTGELFF

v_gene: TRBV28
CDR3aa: CASSLVPGLMGGYTF

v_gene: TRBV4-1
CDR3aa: CASSQDLTALEAFF